One and the same sample provided the 31 T cell receptor beta chains below, sequenced in a study of T and B cells in COVID-19 patients. Multiplex PCR with BIOMED2 TRB-A/B primer pools amplified TRB rearrangements. TCRdb re-called the multiplex PCR reads with MiXCR, one entry per CDR3 protein. The profile shows tens of thousands of distinct CDR3 sequences, more than 30% of them singletons. Blood genomic DNA input for TRB amplification was roughly 250-550 ng. Sequencing was carried out using blood. These receptors were taken from a human donor who had recovered from COVID-19.

This clonotype was counted between two and nine times. The V call is TRBV28, the J call TRBJ2-3, with 11 bases that match TRBD2. The CDR3 length is 19 residues. Germline V gene lookup returns CDR1 MDHEN and CDR2 SYDVKM. V lost 6 bases, J lost 0 bases, and 14 bases stayed unmatched. In DNA, the CDR3 is TGTGCCAGCAGCCACCCCACGGGGACTAGCGGCACTAGCACAGATACGCAGTATTTT. Translated, it gives CASSHPTGTSGTSTDTQYF.

Turning to this clonotype: A much bigger clone sits one base away, suggesting this may be a read error. The chain links TRBV19 to TRBJ2-2, with 11 bases that match TRBD2. V gave up 10 bases and J gave up 7 bases; unmatched junction bases: 8. Germline loops: CDR1 LNHDA, CDR2 SQIVND (reference sequence). There are 14 residues in the CDR3. For the CDR3, the DNA is TGTGCCACTGGGTCCGGGACTAGCGGCGGGGAGCTGTTTTTT. The encoded protein is CATGSGTSGGELFF.

The DNA of the CDR3 is TGTGCCAGCAGGACGAGAGAAACCATATATTTT. It specifies CASRTRETIYF. The chain links TRBV28 to TRBJ1-3; unclear D gene. Germline V gene data show CDR1 as MDHEN and CDR2 as SYDVKM. The CDR3 runs 11 residues. Between the trimmed V and J ends, which lost 6 bases and 10 bases, there was a span of 10 bases.

This clonotype occurred once. The rearrangement uses TRBV7-2 and TRBJ2-3; possible D gene TRBD2, 6 bases. The CDR3 spans 12 residues. Germline CDR1 SGHTA, CDR2 FQGNSA. Between the trimmed V and J ends, which lost 6 bases and 7 bases, there was a span of 11 bases. The CDR3 reads CASSSGGNTQYF. As DNA, the CDR3 is TGTGCCAGCAGTTCAGGCGGGAATACGCAGTATTTT.

This clonotype occurred a few times. The chain has TRBV5-6 and TRBJ1-2; D might be TRBD1 (5 bases). The ends were cut back, 4 bases at V and 2 bases at J, with 9 bases in the middle. Looked up from germline, CDR1 is SGHDT and CDR2 is YYEEEE. This CDR3 comprises 13 residues. CDR3 protein: CASSEGRNYGYTF. DNA for the CDR3: TGTGCCAGCAGCGAGGGACGGAACTATGGCTACACCTTC.

There are a few counts of this clonotype. V gene TRBV7-2 combines with J gene TRBJ2-3; no clear D. Germline lookup yields CDR1 SGHTA and CDR2 FQGNSA. The V gene lost 4 bases and the J gene lost 0 bases, with 20 bases spanning the gap. The length of the CDR3 is 18 residues. CDR3 loop: CASSSRQKTPSSTDTQYF. The CDR3 DNA reads as TGTGCCAGCAGCTCGCGTCAGAAGACACCCTCTAGCACAGATACGCAGTATTTT.

Only a few counts were recorded for this clonotype. V is TRBV11-2 and J is TRBJ2-3; D gene ambiguous. The ends were cut back, 5 bases at V and 4 bases at J, with 7 bases in the middle. The CDR3 spans 12 residues. The germline CDR1 and CDR2 sequences are SGHAT and FQNNGV. The CDR3 DNA sequence: TGTGCCAGCAGCCAAAGACCAGATACGCAGTATTTT. Translated: CASSQRPDTQYF.

This clonotype occurred many times. V gene TRBV30 combines with J gene TRBJ1-6; 9 bases fit TRBD1. The V and J ends lost 8 bases and 10 bases, in that order; junction bases with no gene match: 9. Germline V gene sequence: CDR1 GTSNPN, CDR2 SVGIG (reference sequence). The CDR3 contains 13 residues. The CDR3 sequence: CAATGTGYSPLHF. CDR3 bases: TGTGCCGCAACCGGGACAGGGTACTCACCCCTCCACTTT.

The chain carries TRBV10-3 and TRBJ2-1; maybe TRBD1 (5 bases). Trimming stripped 0 bases from V and 3 bases from J, with 15 bases between. The CDR3 is 17 amino acids. Germline CDR1 and CDR2: ENHRY and SYGVKD. The CDR3 protein is CAISESIQATNYNEQFF. Here the CDR3 DNA reads TGTGCCATCAGTGAGTCGATACAGGCTACTAACTACAATGAGCAGTTCTTC.

This clonotype was seen ten or more times. The rearrangement joins TRBV19 to TRBJ1-2, with unresolved D. Germline V gene lookup returns CDR1 LNHDA and CDR2 SQIVND (reference sequence). V shed 3 bases and J shed 1 base, with 9 bases lying between them. CDR3 size: 14 residues. The CDR3 DNA is TGTGCCAGTAGTATGGGCCCAGATAACTATGGCTACACCTTC. Translated: CASSMGPDNYGYTF.

This clonotype counts as medium-sized. V gene TRBV19 combines with J gene TRBJ2-3, with D possibly matching TRBD1 (5 bases). From germline, CDR1 is LNHDA and CDR2 SQIVND (reference sequence). Trimming left V 3 bases short and J 5 bases short, with 15 bases between. The CDR3 runs to 15 residues. The CDR3 DNA sequence: TGTGCCAGTAGTATTTGGCAGGGAAGTATAGATACGCAGTATTTT. Translation: CASSIWQGSIDTQYF.

In this sample, this clonotype turned up a few times. Written as DNA, the CDR3 is TGTGCCAGCAGTTTTGTGGGGATTGGGGCCAACGTCCTGACTTTC. This encodes CASSFVGIGANVLTF. V and J are TRBV12-3 or TRBV12-4 and TRBJ2-6; D is uncertain. V gave up 3 bases and J gave up 3 bases, with 9 bases separating them. The CDR3 has 15 amino acids.

This clonotype is judged medium-sized (0.01 to 0.1%). The V and J genes are TRBV30 and TRBJ2-1; D ambiguous. Germline V gene lookup returns CDR1 GTSNPN and CDR2 SVGIG (reference sequence). The germline V and J ends were trimmed by 0 bases and 12 bases, with 12 bases remaining between them. This CDR3 contains 12 residues. Here the CDR3 reads CAWSVRGGSQFF. In nucleotides, the CDR3 is TGTGCCTGGAGTGTACGCGGCGGTTCGCAGTTCTTC.

This clonotype was seen ten or more times. The J gene is TRBJ2-2, the V gene TRBV12-3 or TRBV12-4, with a possible D match to TRBD1 (5 bases). CDR3 length equals 14 residues. V gave up 7 bases and J gave up 6 bases, with 15 bases separating them. CDR3 DNA: TGTGCCAGCATCTTCACAGGTTTTTCCGGGGAGCTGTTTTTT. It codes for CASIFTGFSGELFF.

The chain combines TRBV6-6 with TRBJ1-1; possible D gene TRBD1, 6 bases. V shed 5 bases and J shed 5 bases, with 18 bases lying between them. The CDR3 runs 15 residues. Germline V lookup: CDR1 MNHNY, CDR2 SVGAGI (reference sequence). CDR3 in DNA: TGTGCCAGCAGTGAATCCTTCAGGGGATCGACTGAAGCTTTCTTT. This encodes CASSESFRGSTEAFF.

This clonotype was counted a few times. This chain joins TRBV12-3 or TRBV12-4 and TRBJ1-2, with 8 positions matching TRBD1. The CDR3 extends over 13 amino acids. Germline trimming cut 3 bases from V and 5 bases from J; bases unmatched to any gene: 2. The CDR3 DNA reads as TGTGCCAGCAGTTTGACAGGGGAATATGGCTACACCTTC. As protein: CASSLTGEYGYTF.

This clonotype was observed many times. As DNA, the CDR3 is TGTGCCAGTAGTATCGCACAGGGTTGGAATCAGCCCCAGCATTTT. Encoded protein: CASSIAQGWNQPQHF. This rearrangement joins TRBV19 to TRBJ1-5, with D perhaps TRBD1 (6 bases). Germline values: CDR1 LNHDA, CDR2 SQIVND (reference sequence). This CDR3 spans 15 amino acids. The V end was cut by 3 bases, the J end by 4 bases, with 13 bases between.

In its sample, this clonotype ranks as medium-sized. This chain links TRBV12-3 or TRBV12-4 with TRBJ2-1; 8 nucleotides match TRBD2. There are 13 residues in the CDR3. V was clipped by 6 bases and J by 8 bases; unmatched bases: 6. CDR3 DNA: TGTGCCAGCAGCGAGCGGGGGCGGGATGAGCAGTTCTTC. It is translated as CASSERGRDEQFF.

V usage is TRBV11-1 and J usage is TRBJ2-7, with 10 bases identical to TRBD1. V dropped 1 base and J dropped 5; count of bases not matched to a gene: 2. This CDR3 region has 14 residues. Germline values: CDR1 SGHAT, CDR2 FQDESV (reference sequence). The CDR3 spells CASSLGQGAHEQYF. DNA for the CDR3: TGTGCCAGCAGCTTAGGACAGGGGGCCCACGAGCAGTACTTC.

This clonotype was seen ten or more times. J is TRBJ2-7 and V is TRBV6-5; 11 bases fit TRBD1. Germline V gene sequence: CDR1 MNHEY, CDR2 SVGAGI. The CDR3 loop spans 15 amino acids. The V gene end was trimmed by 7 bases and the J gene end by 3 bases; junction bases not matched to a gene: 8. The CDR3 region is CASKLGQGEYYEQYF. The CDR3 DNA reads as TGTGCCAGCAAACTGGGACAGGGGGAATACTACGAGCAGTACTTC.

J is TRBJ2-5 and V is TRBV12-3 or TRBV12-4; D is unclear. The CDR3 runs to 13 residues. Deletions cut 1 base from V and 6 bases from J, with 9 bases between. CDR3 protein: CASSLGHRKTQYF. The CDR3, as DNA: TGTGCCAGCAGTTTAGGACACCGAAAGACCCAGTACTTC.

V is TRBV19 and J is TRBJ1-2; 10 bases match TRBD1. J was trimmed by 3 bases and V by 4 bases; bases with no gene match: 5. Germline V gives CDR1 LNHDA, CDR2 SQIVND (reference sequence). The CDR3 contains 15 residues. The chain's CDR3 is CASSTTTGGYYGYTF. Here the CDR3 DNA reads TGTGCCAGTAGTACCACGACAGGGGGCTACTATGGCTACACCTTC. The entire variable domain, with the rest obtained from reference TRBV19 and TRBJ1-2, is as follows: DGGITQSPKYLFRKEGQNVTLSCEQNLNHDAMYWYRQDPGQGLRLIYYSQIVNDFQKGDIAEGYSVSREKKESFPLTVTSAQKNPTAFYLCASSTTTGGYYGYTFGSGTRLTVV.

This clonotype is labeled as medium-sized (0.01 to 0.1%). The chain couples TRBV27 to TRBJ2-3; a possible D gene is TRBD2 (6 bases). CDR3 length: 16 amino acids. Germline V lookup: CDR1 MNHEY, CDR2 SMNVEV (reference sequence). With 4 bases removed from V and 4 bases from J, the gap between germline ends came to 18 bases. The CDR3 protein is CASSSRTTTGADTQYF. The DNA of the CDR3 is TGTGCCAGCAGTTCCCGGACTACCACGGGGGCAGATACGCAGTATTTT.

This clonotype was counted a few times. This sequence joins TRBV19 and TRBJ1-3, with D perhaps TRBD1 (5 bases). This CDR3 contains 17 residues. Germline CDR1 and CDR2: LNHDA and SQIVND (reference sequence). Trimming removed 4 bases from V and 0 bases from J, with 16 bases in between. The CDR3 DNA reads as TGTGCCAGTAGTACCCCTGGTGGGGACTTCTCTGGAAACACCATATATTTT. This translates into CASSTPGGDFSGNTIYF.

This sequence joins TRBV5-1 and TRBJ2-5; no clear D. CDR1 SGHRS and CDR2 YFSETQ come from the germline V gene. This CDR3 region has 12 residues. V was pared by 0 bases and J by 4 bases, with 4 bases between. The CDR3 DNA reads TGCGCCAGCAGCTTGGCCGCAGAGACCCAGTACTTC. Amino acids: CASSLAAETQYF. Supplemented by reference TRBV5-1 and TRBJ2-5, the full variable domain reads KAGVTQTPRYLIKTRGQQVTLSCSPISGHRSVSWYQQTPGQGLQFLFEYFSETQRNKGNFPGRFSGRQFSNSRSEMNVSTLELGDSALYLCASSLAAETQYFGPGTRLLVL.

This chain joins TRBV6-1 and TRBJ1-5, with D possibly matching TRBD1 (5 bases). The ends were cut back, 4 bases at V and 1 base at J, with 8 bases in the middle. The CDR3 loop spans 14 amino acids. CDR1 is MNHNS, CDR2 SASEGT, per germline. As DNA, the CDR3 is TGTGCCAGCAGTGCCCCAGGGAGCAATCAGCCCCAGCATTTT. Protein product: CASSAPGSNQPQHF.

In this sample, this clonotype turned up a few times. The V gene is TRBV19, the J gene TRBJ2-7; 7 bases are shared with TRBD1. V lost 9 bases, J lost 5 bases, and 13 bases stayed unmatched. There are 14 residues in the CDR3. From germline, CDR1 is LNHDA and CDR2 SQIVND (reference sequence). CDR3 bases: TGTGCCAGCAACAGGGGTTCCACCGTCCACGAGCAGTACTTC. Translation gives CASNRGSTVHEQYF.

The J gene is TRBJ2-7, the V gene TRBV30; TRBD2 matches at 7 bases. Losses at the gene ends were 5 bases for V and 2 bases for J; bases not matched to a gene: 6. The CDR3 has 13 residues. Looked up from germline, CDR1 is GTSNPN and CDR2 is SVGIG (reference sequence). The CDR3 DNA sequence: TGTGCCTGGGGGAGGGGATTCACCTACGAGCAGTACTTC. This codes for CAWGRGFTYEQYF.

The chain carries TRBV5-1 and TRBJ1-2; possible D gene TRBD1, 5 bases. CDR3 length: 14 residues. The V and J ends lost 1 base and 1 base respectively, with 8 bases between them. Per the germline V gene, CDR1 is SGHRS and CDR2 is YFSETQ. The DNA for the CDR3 is TGCGCCAGCAGCTTGTACGACAGTAACTATGGCTACACCTTC. Translation: CASSLYDSNYGYTF. The full variable domain, in which reference TRBV5-1 and TRBJ1-2 provide the parts outside the CDR3, is KAGVTQTPRYLIKTRGQQVTLSCSPISGHRSVSWYQQTPGQGLQFLFEYFSETQRNKGNFPGRFSGRQFSNSRSEMNVSTLELGDSALYLCASSLYDSNYGYTFGSGTRLTVV.

The rearrangement links TRBV6-6 to TRBJ2-1; 13 nucleotides agree with TRBD2. The junction had 6 bases not matched to a gene; V was cut back by 5 bases and J by 5 bases. CDR1 and CDR2 (germline): MNHNY, SVGAGI (reference sequence). This CDR3 region has 16 residues. The CDR3 nucleotides read TGTGCCAGCAGTCAGGGACTAGCGGGGAAAAACAATGAGCAGTTCTTC. Encoded protein: CASSQGLAGKNNEQFF.

The V call is TRBV7-9, the J call TRBJ2-1, with TRBD2 matching 12 bases. The J segment lost 6 bases and the V segment lost 5 bases, leaving 5 bases of the junction unmatched. The CDR3 consists of 15 residues. CDR1 SEHNR and CDR2 FQNEAQ come from the germline V gene (reference sequence). CDR3 DNA sequence: TGTGCCAGCAGCCCGCTAGCGGGGGGGCTCAATGAGCAGTTCTTC. Amino acids: CASSPLAGGLNEQFF.